The clone carrying this TCR beta chain was counted a few times. Its antigen is currently unknown. The data derive from a study of blood T cells in healthy people across ages. General observations from the study: Possibly, changes in expanded clonotypes were confounded because donor CMV status was unknown.

Per the germline V gene, CDR1 is SEHNR and CDR2 is FQNEAQ (reference sequence). This CDR3 has 11 residues. Trimming pared 8 bases from V and 4 bases from J, leaving 8 bases between. Healthy individuals of Caucasian origin from Russia, aged about 6 to 95, served as donors. Every sample gave at least 6 micrograms of total RNA when it was extracted. Together with a sample-barcoded 5' primer, a J-beta primer mix was included in a second PCR lasting about 7 to 11 cycles. TCRdb itself ran the 5' RACE reads through MiXCR, one entry per CDR3 protein. This sample has 1.5 million to 2 million distinct CDR3 sequences, with roughly 52% found just once.

The sample taken for sequencing was blood. The clonotype was recovered from a woman between 35 and 50 years old in good health. The chain has TRBV7-9 and TRBJ1-2; D not certain. The chain's CDR3 is CASGNSYGYTF. The CDR3 DNA follows: TGTGCCAGCGGCAACTCCTATGGCTACACCTTC.